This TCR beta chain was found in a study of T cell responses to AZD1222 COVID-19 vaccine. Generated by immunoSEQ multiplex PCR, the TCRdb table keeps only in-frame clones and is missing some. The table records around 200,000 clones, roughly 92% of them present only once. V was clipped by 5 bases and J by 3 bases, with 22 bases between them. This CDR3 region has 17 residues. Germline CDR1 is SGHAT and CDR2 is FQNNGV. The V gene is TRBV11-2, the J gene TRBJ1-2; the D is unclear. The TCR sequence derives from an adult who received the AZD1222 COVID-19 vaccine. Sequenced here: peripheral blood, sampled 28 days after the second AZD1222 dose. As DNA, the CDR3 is TGTGCCAGCAGCCCTACGGGTAGGGAGTCTCGGGACTATGGCTACACCTTC. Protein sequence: CASSPTGRESRDYGYTF.